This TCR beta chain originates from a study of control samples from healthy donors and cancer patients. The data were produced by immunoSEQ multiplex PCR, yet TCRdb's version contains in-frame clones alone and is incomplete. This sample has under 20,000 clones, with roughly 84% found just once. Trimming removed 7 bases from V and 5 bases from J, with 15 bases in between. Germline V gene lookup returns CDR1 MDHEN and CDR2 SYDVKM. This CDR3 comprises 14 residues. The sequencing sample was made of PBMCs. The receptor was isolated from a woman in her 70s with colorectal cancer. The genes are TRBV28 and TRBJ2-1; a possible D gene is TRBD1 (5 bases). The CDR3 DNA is TGTGCCAGCACCTCGCCAGGGAACCACAATGAGCAGTTCTTC. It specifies CASTSPGNHNEQFF.